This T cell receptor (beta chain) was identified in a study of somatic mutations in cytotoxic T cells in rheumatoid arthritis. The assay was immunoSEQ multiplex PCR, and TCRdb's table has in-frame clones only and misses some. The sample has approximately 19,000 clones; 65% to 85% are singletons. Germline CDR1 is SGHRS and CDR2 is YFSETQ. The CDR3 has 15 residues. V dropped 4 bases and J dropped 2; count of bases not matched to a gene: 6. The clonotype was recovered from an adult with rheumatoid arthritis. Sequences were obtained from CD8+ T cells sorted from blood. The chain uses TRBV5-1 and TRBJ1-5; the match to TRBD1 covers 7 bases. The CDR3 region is CASSPGQGGNQPQHF. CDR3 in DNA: TGCGCCAGCAGCCCCGGCCAGGGGGGCAATCAGCCCCAGCATTTT.